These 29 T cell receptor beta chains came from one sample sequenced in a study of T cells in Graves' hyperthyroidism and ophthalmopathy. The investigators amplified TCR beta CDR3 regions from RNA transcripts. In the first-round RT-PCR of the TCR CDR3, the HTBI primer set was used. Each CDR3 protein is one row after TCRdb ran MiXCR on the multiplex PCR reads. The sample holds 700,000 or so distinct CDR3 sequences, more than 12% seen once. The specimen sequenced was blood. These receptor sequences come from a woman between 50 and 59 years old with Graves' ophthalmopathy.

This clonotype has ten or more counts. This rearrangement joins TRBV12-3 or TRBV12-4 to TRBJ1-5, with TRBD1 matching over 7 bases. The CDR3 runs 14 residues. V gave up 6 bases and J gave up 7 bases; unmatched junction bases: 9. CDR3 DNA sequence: TGTGCCAGCAGCACGACAGGGAAAAAGCAGCCCCAGCATTTT. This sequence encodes CASSTTGKKQPQHF.

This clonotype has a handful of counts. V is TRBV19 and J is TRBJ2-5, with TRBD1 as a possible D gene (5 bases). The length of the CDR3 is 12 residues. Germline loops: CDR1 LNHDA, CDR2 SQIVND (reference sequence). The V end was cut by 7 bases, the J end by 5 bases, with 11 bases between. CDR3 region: CASKQDAETQYF. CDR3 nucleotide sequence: TGTGCCAGTAAACAGGACGCGGAGACCCAGTACTTC.

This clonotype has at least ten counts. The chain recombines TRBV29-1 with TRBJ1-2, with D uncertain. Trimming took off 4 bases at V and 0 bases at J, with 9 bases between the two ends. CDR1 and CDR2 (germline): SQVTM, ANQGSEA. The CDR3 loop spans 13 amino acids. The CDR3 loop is CSVGGVANYGYTF. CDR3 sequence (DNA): TGCAGCGTTGGAGGCGTTGCTAACTATGGCTACACCTTC. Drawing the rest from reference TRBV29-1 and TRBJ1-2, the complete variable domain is SAVISQKPSRDICQRGTSLTIQCQVDSQVTMMFWYRQQPGQSLTLIATANQGSEATYESGFVIDKFPISRPNLTFSTLTVSNMSPEDSSIYLCSVGGVANYGYTFGSGTRLTVV.

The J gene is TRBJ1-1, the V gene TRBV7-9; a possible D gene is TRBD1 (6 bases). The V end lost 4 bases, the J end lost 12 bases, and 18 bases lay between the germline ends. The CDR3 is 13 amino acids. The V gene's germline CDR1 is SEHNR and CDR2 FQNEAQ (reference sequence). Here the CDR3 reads CASSSRSGQLTFF. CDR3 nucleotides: TGTGCCAGCAGCTCAAGGAGCGGACAGTTGACTTTCTTT.

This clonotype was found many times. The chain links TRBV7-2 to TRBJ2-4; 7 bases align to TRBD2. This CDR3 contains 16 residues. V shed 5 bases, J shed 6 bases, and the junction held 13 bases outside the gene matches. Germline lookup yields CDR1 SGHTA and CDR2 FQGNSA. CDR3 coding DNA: TGTGCCAGCAGCCCTTTGACTAGCCGGATTCGAAACATTCAGTACTTC. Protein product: CASSPLTSRIRNIQYF.

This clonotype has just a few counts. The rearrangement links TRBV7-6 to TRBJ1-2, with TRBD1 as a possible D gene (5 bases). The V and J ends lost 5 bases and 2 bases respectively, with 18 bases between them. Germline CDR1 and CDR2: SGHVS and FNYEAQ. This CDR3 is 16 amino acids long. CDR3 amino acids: CASSPTRDLMNYGYTF. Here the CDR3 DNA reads TGTGCCAGCAGCCCGACCCGGGACCTAATGAACTATGGCTACACCTTC. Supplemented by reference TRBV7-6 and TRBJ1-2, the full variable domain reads GAGVSQSPRYKVTKRGQDVALRCDPISGHVSLYWYRQALGQGPEFLTYFNYEAQQDKSGLPNDRFSAERPEGSISTLTIQRTEQRDSAMYRCASSPTRDLMNYGYTFGSGTRLTVV.

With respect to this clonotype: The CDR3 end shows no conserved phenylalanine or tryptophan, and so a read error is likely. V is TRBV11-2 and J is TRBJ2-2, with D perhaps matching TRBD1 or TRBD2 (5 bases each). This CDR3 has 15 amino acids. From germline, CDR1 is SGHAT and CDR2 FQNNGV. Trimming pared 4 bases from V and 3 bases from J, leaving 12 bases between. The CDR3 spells CASSSGTGYTGELFL. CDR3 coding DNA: TGTGCCAGCAGCTCTGGGACCGGATACACCGGGGAGCTGTTTCTT.

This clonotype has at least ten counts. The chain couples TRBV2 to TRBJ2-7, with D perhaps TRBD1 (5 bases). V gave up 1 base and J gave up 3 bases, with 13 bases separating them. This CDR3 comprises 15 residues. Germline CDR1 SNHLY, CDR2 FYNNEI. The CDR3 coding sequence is TGTGCCAGCAGTGAAGAGCAGGGAACCTTCTACGAGCAGTACTTC. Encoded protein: CASSEEQGTFYEQYF.

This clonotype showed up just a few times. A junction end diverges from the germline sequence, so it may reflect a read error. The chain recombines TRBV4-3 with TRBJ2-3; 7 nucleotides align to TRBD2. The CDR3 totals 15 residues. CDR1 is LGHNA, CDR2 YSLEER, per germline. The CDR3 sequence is CASSQVGGTTATQYF. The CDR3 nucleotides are TGCGCCAGCAGCCAAGTTGGGGGGACTACAGCTACGCAGTATTTT.

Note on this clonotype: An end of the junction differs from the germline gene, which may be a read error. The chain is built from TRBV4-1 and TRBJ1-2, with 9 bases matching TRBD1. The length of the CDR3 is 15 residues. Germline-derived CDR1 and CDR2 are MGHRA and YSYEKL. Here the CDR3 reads CASSTQGASFYGHTF. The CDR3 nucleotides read TGCGCCAGCAGTACACAGGGGGCATCGTTCTATGGCCACACCTTC.

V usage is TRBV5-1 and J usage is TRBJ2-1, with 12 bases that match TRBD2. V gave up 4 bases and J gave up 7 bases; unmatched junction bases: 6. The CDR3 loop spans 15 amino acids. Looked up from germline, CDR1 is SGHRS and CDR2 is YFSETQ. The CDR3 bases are TGCGCCAGCAGCCCTAGGACTAGCGGGGAAAATGAGCAGTTCTTC. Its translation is CASSPRTSGENEQFF.

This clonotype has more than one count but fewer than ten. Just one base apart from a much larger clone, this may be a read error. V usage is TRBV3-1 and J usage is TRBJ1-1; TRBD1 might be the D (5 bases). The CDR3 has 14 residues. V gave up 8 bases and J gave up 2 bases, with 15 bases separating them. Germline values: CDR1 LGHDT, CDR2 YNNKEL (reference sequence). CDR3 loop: CASGYRDGNTEAFF. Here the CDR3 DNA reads TGTGCCAGCGGATATCGGGACGGAAACACTGAAGCTTTCTTT.

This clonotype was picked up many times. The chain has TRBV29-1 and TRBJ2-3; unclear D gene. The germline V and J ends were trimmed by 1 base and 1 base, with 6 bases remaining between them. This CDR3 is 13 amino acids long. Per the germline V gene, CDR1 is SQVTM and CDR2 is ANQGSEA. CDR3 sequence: CSVEVRGTDTQYF. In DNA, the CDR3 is TGCAGCGTTGAAGTTCGGGGCACAGATACGCAGTATTTT.

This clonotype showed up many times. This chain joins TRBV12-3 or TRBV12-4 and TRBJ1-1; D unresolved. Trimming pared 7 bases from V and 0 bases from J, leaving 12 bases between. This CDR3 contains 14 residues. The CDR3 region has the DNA TGTGCCAGCACTCAGCAGTACATGAACACTGAAGCTTTCTTT. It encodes CASTQQYMNTEAFF.

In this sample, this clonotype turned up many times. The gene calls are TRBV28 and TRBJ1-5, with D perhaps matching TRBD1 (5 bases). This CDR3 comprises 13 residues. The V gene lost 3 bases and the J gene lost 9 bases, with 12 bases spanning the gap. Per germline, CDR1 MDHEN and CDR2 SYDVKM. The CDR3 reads CASSLGGRRPQHF. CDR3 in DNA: TGTGCCAGCAGTTTGGGGGGGAGGCGGCCCCAGCATTTT.

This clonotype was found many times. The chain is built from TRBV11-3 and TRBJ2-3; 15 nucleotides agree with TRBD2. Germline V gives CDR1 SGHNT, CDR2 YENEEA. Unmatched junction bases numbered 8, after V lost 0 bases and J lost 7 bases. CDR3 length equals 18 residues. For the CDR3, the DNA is TGTGCCAGCAGCTTAGACGGGACCGGGACTAGCGGGAGGAATACGCAGTATTTT. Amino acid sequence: CASSLDGTGTSGRNTQYF.

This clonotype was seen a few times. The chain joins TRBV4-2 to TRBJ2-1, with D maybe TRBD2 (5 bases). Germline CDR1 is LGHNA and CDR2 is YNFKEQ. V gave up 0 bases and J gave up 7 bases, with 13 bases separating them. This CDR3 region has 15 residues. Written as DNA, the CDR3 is TGTGCCAGCAGCCAAGAGGCTGGGAGTCAGAATGAGCAGTTCTTC. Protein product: CASSQEAGSQNEQFF.

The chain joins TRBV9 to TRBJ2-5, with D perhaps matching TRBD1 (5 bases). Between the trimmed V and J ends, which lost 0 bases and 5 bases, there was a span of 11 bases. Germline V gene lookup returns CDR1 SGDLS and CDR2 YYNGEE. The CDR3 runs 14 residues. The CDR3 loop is CASSVVGDWETQYF. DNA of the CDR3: TGTGCCAGCAGCGTAGTAGGGGATTGGGAGACCCAGTACTTC.

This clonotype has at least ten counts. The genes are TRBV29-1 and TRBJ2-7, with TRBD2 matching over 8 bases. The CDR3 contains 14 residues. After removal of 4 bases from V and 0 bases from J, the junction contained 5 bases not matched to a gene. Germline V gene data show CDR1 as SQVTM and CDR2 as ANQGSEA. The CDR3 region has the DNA TGCAGCGTTGTTTTACGGGAGGGCTCCTACGAGCAGTACTTC. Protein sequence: CSVVLREGSYEQYF.

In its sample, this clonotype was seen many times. Written as DNA, the CDR3 is TGTGCCAGCAGTGGTCCCCAAAGAAATCAGCCCCAGCATTTT. It yields the protein CASSGPQRNQPQHF. The chain recombines TRBV2 with TRBJ1-5; D unclear. This CDR3 has 14 amino acids. The germline gives CDR1 SNHLY, CDR2 FYNNEI. Trimming shortened V by 4 bases and J by 4 bases, and 11 bases separated the two germline ends.

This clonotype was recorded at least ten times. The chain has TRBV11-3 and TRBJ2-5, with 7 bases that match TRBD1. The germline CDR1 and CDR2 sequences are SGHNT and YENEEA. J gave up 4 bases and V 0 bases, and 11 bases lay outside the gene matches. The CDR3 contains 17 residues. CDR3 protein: CASSLDHRGQGVETQYF. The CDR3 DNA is TGTGCCAGCAGCTTAGATCACAGGGGCCAGGGGGTAGAGACCCAGTACTTC. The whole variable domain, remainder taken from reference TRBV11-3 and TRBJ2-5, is EAGVVQSPRYKIIEKKQPVAFWCNPISGHNTLYWYLQNLGQGPELLIRYENEEAVDDSQLPKDRFSAERLKGVDSTLKIQPAELGDSAVYLCASSLDHRGQGVETQYFGPGTRLLVL.

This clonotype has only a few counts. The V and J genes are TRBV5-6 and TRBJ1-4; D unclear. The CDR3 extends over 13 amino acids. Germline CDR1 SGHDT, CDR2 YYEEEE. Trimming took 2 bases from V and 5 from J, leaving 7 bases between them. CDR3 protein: CASSLRINEKLFF. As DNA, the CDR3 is TGTGCCAGCAGCTTACGGATAAATGAAAAACTGTTTTTT.

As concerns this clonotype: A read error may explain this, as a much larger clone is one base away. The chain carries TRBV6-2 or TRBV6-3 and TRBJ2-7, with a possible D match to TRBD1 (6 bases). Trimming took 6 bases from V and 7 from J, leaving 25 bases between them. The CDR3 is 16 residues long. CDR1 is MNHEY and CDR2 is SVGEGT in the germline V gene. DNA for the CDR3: TGTGCCAGCAGCCGCAGATTGGGGGCCCAAGCGAATGAGCAGTACTTC. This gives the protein CASSRRLGAQANEQYF.

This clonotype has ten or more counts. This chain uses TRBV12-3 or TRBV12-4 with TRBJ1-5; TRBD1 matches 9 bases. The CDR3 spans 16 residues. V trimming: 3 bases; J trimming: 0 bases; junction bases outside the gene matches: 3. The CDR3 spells CASSLTGGHSNQPQHF. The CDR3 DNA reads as TGTGCCAGCAGTTTGACAGGGGGACATAGCAATCAGCCCCAGCATTTT.

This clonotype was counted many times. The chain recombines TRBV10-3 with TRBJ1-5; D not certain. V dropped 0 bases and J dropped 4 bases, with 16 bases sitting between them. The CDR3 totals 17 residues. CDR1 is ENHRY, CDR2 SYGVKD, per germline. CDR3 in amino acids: CAISESMAPLSNQPQHF. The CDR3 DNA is TGTGCCATCAGTGAGTCGATGGCCCCCCTAAGTAATCAGCCCCAGCATTTT.

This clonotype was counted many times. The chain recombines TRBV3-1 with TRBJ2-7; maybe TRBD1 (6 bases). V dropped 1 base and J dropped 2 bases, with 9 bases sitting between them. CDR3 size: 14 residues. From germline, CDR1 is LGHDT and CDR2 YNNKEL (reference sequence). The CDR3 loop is CASSQGRTAYEQYF. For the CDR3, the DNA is TGTGCCAGCAGCCAAGGACGGACAGCCTACGAGCAGTACTTC.

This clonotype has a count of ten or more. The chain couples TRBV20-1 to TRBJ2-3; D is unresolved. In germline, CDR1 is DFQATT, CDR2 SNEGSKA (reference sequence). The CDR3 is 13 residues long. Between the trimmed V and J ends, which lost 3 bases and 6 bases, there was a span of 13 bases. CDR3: CSARDALSDTQYF. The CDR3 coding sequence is TGCAGTGCTAGGGATGCGCTTTCGGATACGCAGTATTTT.

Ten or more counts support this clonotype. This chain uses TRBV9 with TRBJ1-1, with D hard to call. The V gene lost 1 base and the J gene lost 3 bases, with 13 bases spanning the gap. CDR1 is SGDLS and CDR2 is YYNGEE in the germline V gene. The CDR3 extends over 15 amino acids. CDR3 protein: CASSVTQGMYTEAFF. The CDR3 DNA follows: TGTGCCAGCAGCGTAACTCAAGGGATGTACACTGAAGCTTTCTTT.

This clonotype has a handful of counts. The CDR3 DNA is TGTGCCAGCTCACCGGTTTACCGAAGACTACAAGAGACCCAGTACTTC. Amino acids: CASSPVYRRLQETQYF. V and J are TRBV18 and TRBJ2-5, with TRBD2 as a possible D gene (5 bases). The CDR3 totals 16 residues. Trimming left V 3 bases short and J 2 bases short, with 16 bases between. Germline V CDR1 and CDR2: KGHSH, LQKENI. The full variable domain, its missing parts supplied by reference TRBV18 and TRBJ2-5, is NAGVMQNPRHLVRRRGQEARLRCSPMKGHSHVYWYRQLPEEGLKFMVYLQKENIIDESGMPKERFSAEFPKEGPSILRIQQVVRGDSAAYFCASSPVYRRLQETQYFGPGTRLLVL.